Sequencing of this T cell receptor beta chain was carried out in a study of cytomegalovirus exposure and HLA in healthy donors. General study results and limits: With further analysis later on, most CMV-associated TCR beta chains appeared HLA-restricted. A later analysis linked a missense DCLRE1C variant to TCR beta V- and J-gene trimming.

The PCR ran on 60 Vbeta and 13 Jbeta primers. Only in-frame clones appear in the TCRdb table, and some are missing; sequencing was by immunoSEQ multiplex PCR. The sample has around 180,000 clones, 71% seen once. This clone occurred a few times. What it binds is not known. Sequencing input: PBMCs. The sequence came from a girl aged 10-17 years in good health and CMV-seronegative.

CDR3 residues: CASRPRGGTSYEQYF. Here the CDR3 DNA reads TGTGCCAGCAGGCCCCGCGGGGGGACATCCTACGAGCAGTACTTC. The chain joins TRBV5-6 to TRBJ2-7, with 8 bases matching TRBD2. Germline V lookup: CDR1 SGHDT, CDR2 YYEEEE. V lost 5 bases to trimming and J lost 1 base; unmatched junction nucleotides: 8. The CDR3 loop spans 15 amino acids.